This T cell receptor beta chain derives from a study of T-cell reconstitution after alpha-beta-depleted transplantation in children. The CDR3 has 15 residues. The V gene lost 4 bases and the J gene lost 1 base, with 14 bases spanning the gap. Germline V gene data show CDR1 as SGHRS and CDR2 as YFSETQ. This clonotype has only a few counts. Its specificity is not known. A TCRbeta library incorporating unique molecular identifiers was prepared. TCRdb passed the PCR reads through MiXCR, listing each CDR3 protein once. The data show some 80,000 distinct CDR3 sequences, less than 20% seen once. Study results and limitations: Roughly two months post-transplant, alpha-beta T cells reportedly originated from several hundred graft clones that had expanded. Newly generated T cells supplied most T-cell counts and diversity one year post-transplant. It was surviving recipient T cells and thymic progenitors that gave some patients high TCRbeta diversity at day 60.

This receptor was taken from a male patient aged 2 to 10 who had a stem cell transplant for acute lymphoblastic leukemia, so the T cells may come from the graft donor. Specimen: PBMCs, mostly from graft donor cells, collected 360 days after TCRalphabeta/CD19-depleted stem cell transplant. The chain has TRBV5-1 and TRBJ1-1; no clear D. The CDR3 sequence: CASSRSVSGNTEAFF. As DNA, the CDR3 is TGCGCCAGCAGCAGGTCCGTCAGTGGGAACACTGAAGCTTTCTTT.